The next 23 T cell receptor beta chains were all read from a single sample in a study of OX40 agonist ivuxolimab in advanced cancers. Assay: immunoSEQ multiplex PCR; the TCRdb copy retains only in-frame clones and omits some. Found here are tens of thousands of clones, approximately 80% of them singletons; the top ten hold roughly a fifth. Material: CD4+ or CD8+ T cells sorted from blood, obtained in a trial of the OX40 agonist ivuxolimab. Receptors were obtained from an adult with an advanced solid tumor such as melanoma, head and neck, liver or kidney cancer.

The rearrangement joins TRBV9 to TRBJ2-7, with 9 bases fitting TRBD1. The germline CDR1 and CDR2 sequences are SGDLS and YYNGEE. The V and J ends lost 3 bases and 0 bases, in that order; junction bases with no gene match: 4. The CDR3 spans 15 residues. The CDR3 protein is CASSATGGGSYEQYF. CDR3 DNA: TGTGCCAGCAGCGCGACAGGGGGGGGCTCCTACGAGCAGTACTTC. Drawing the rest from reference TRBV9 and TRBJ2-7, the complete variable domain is DSGVTQTPKHLITATGQRVTLRCSPRSGDLSVYWYQQSLDQGLQFLIQYYNGEERAKGNILERFSAQQFPDLHSELNLSSLELGDSALYFCASSATGGGSYEQYFGPGTRLTVT.

DNA for the CDR3: TGTGCCAGCAGCTTAGTTACTCTGTACGAGCAGTACTTC. It translates to CASSLVTLYEQYF. V usage is TRBV11-2 and J usage is TRBJ2-7; D remains unclear. Trimming took 1 base from V and 4 from J, leaving 8 bases between them. The germline gives CDR1 SGHAT, CDR2 FQNNGV. The length of the CDR3 is 13 residues.

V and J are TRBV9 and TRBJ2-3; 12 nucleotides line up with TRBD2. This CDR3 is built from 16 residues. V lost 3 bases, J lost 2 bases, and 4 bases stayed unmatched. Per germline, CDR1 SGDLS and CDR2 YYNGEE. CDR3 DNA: TGTGCCAGCAGCGGGACTAGCGGGATTTCCACAGATACGCAGTATTTT. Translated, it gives CASSGTSGISTDTQYF.

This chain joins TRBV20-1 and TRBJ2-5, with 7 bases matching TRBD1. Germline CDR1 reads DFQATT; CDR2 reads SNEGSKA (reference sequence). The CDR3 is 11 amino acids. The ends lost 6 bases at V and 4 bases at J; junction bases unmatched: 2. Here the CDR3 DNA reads TGCAGTGCAAACAGGGGAGAGACCCAGTACTTC. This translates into CSANRGETQYF.

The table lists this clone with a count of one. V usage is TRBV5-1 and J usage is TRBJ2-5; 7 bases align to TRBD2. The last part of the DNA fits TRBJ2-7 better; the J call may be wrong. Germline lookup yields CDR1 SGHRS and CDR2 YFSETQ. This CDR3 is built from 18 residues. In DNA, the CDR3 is TGCGCCAGCAGCTTGGCGGTAGGGAGGGTCGAATCCCCCTACGAGCAGTACTTC. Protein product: CASSLAVGRVESPYEQYF.

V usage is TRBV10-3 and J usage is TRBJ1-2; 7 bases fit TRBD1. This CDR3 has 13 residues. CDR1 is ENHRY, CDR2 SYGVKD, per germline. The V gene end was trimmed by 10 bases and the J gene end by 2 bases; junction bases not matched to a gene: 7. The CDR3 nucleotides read TGTGCCACTCTAGACAGGGACAACTATGGCTACACCTTC. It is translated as CATLDRDNYGYTF.

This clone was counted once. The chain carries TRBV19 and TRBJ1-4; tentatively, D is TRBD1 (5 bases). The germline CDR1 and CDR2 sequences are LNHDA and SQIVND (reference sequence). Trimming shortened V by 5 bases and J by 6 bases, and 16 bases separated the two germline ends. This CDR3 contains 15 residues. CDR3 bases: TGTGCCAGTAGTTCGATGACAGCGGGGGATGAAAAACTGTTTTTT. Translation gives CASSSMTAGDEKLFF.

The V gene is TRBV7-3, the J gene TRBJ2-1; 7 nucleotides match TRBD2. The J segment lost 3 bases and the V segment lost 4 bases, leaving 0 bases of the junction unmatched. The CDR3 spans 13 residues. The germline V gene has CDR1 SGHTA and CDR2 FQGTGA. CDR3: CASSSSGYNEQFF. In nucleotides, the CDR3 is TGTGCCAGCAGCTCTAGCGGCTACAATGAGCAGTTCTTC.

The CDR3 nucleotides are TGTGCCAGCAGTTACCCCCTCGACTACAATGAGCAGTTCTTC. This encodes CASSYPLDYNEQFF. The V gene is TRBV6-6, the J gene TRBJ2-1, with D hard to call. V lost 2 bases and J lost 3, with 8 bases in between. CDR3 length: 14 amino acids. In germline, CDR1 is MNHNY, CDR2 SVGAGI (reference sequence).

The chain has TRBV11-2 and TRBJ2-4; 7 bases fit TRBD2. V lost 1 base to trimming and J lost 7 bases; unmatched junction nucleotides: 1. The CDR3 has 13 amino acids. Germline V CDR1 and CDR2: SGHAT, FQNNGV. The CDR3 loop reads CASSLVGGNIQYF. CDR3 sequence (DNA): TGTGCCAGCAGCTTAGTGGGGGGGAACATTCAGTACTTC.

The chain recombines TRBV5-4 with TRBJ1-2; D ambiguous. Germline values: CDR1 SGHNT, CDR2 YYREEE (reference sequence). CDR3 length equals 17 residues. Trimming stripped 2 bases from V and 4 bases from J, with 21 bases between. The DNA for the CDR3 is TGTGCCAGCAGCTTAGGAGGTGTAGGGTCGGGTGGCTATGGCTACACCTTC. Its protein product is CASSLGGVGSGGYGYTF.

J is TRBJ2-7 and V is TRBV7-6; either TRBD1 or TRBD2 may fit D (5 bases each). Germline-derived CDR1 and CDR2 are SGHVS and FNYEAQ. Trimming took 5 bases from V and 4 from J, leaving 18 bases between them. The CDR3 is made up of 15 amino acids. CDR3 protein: CASSPTNRGLYEQYF. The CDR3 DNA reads TGTGCCAGCAGCCCAACGAACCGGGGCCTATACGAGCAGTACTTC.

CDR3 in amino acids: CASSPGLVYEQYF. The CDR3 DNA is TGCGCCAGCAGCCCGGGACTTGTGTACGAGCAGTACTTC. The gene calls are TRBV4-3 and TRBJ2-7; TRBD2 might be the D (6 bases). Germline V gene lookup returns CDR1 LGHNA and CDR2 YSLEER. Trimming pared 4 bases from V and 4 bases from J, leaving 11 bases between. This CDR3 region has 13 residues.

The CDR3 loop reads CATDFPGWSRTKNIQYF. Written as DNA, the CDR3 is TGTGCCACCGACTTCCCGGGATGGAGCCGGACAAAAAACATTCAGTACTTC. This chain connects TRBV21-1 to TRBJ2-4. TRBV21-1 constitutes a pseudogene. CDR3 size: 17 residues.

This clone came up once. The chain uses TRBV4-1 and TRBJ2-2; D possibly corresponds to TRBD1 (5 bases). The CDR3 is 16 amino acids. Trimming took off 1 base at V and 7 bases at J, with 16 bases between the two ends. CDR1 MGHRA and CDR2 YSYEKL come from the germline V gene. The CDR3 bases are TGCGCCAGCAGCCAAGGGACACCTCCTTACGGCGGGGAGCTGTTTTTT. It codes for CASSQGTPPYGGELFF.

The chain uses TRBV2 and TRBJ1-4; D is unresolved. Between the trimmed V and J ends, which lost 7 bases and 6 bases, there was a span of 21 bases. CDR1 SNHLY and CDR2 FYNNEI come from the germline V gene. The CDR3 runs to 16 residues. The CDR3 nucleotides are TGTGCCAGCACGCCCTGGGGTGGAGCTGAGGATGAAAAACTGTTTTTT. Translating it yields CASTPWGGAEDEKLFF. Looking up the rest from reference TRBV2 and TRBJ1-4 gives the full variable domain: EPEVTQTPSHQVTQMGQEVILRCVPISNHLYFYWYRQILGQKVEFLVSFYNNEISEKSEIFDDQFSVERPDGSNFTLKIRSTKLEDSAMYFCASTPWGGAEDEKLFFGSGTQLSVL.

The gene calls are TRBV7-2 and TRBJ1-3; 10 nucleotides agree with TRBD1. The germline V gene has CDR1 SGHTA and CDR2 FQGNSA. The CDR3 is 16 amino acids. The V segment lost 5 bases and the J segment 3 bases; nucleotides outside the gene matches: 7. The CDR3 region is CASSLVGTGVGNTIYF. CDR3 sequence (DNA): TGTGCCAGCAGCCTCGTGGGGACAGGGGTTGGAAACACCATATATTTT.

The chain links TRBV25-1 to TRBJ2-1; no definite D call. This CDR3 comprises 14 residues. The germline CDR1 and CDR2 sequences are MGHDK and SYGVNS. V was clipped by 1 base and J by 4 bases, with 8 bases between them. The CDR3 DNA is TGTGCCAGCAGTGAATCCACTCTTTACAATGAGCAGTTCTTC. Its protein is CASSESTLYNEQFF. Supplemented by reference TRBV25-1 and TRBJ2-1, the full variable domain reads EADIYQTPRYLVIGTGKKITLECSQTMGHDKMYWYQQDPGMELHLIHYSYGVNSTEKGDLSSESTVSRIRTEHFPLTLESARPSHTSQYLCASSESTLYNEQFFGPGTRLTVL.

CDR3: CACPSREGDTDTQYF. In nucleotides, the CDR3 is TGTGCCTGCCCCTCCCGGGAGGGAGACACAGATACGCAGTATTTT. This chain uses TRBV30 with TRBJ2-3; TRBD2 matches at 8 bases. V was pared by 6 bases and J by 2 bases, with 10 bases of the junction left unmatched. The CDR3 runs 15 residues. Per germline, CDR1 GTSNPN and CDR2 SVGIG (reference sequence).

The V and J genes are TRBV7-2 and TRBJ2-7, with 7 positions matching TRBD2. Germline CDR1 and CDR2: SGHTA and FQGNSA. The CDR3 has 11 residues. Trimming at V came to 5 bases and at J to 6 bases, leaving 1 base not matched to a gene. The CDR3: CASSPGGEQYF. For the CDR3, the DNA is TGTGCCAGCAGCCCGGGGGGCGAGCAGTACTTC.

The DNA for the CDR3 is TGTGCCAGCTCACCGGGCCCGTACGAAGCAGATACGCAGTATTTT. The encoded protein is CASSPGPYEADTQYF. The J gene is TRBJ2-3, the V gene TRBV18; D not certain. The CDR3 contains 15 residues. Trimming stripped 3 bases from V and 4 bases from J, with 14 bases between. Germline assignment: CDR1 KGHSH and CDR2 LQKENI.

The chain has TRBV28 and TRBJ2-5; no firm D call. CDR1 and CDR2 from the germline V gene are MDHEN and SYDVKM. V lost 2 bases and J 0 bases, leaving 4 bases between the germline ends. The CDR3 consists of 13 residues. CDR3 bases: TGTGCCAGCAGTTTACGGGACCAAGAGACCCAGTACTTC. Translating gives CASSLRDQETQYF.

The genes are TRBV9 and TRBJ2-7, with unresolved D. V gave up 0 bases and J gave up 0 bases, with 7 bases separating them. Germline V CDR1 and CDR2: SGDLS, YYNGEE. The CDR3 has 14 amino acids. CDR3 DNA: TGTGCCAGCAGCGTAGCTTCAGCCTCCTACGAGCAGTACTTC. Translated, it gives CASSVASASYEQYF.